Each of the 8 T cell receptor beta chains below was sequenced from the same sample in a study of CD8+ T cells in alopecia areata. Treatment meaning: oral pan-JAK inhibitor, 5-10 mg twice daily. Isolated RNA was reverse transcribed into cDNA used as the sequencing template. The method was immunoSEQ multiplex PCR; TCRdb's version includes in-frame clones alone and lacks a portion of them. The top ten hold roughly 2.8% of the sample, which has roughly 200,000 clones, around two fifths seen once. Sequenced here: CD4+ T cells sorted from blood, sampled around week 37, from a patient treated with tofacitinib. These receptors were collected from a human donor with alopecia areata.

This clone was found a few times. The V call is TRBV28, the J call TRBJ2-3; no reliable D call. This CDR3 contains 12 residues. Germline V CDR1 and CDR2: MDHEN, SYDVKM. Trimming took off 4 bases at V and 5 bases at J, with 7 bases between the two ends. The CDR3 loop is CASSSYQDTQYF. The CDR3 bases are TGTGCCAGCAGTTCATACCAAGATACGCAGTATTTT.

This clone was observed a handful of times. The chain is built from TRBV18 and TRBJ2-2, with D unresolved. Trimming left V 2 bases short and J 8 bases short, with 9 bases between. CDR3 length: 13 amino acids. Germline-derived CDR1 and CDR2 are KGHSH and LQKENI. CDR3 in DNA: TGTGCCAGCTCACCAAACTATGCGGGGGAGCTGTTTTTT. Its translation is CASSPNYAGELFF.

In DNA, the CDR3 is TGTGCCAGCAGGGTGCGGGGGAACACTGAAGCTTTCTTT. Translation: CASRVRGNTEAFF. V is TRBV2 and J is TRBJ1-1; D is uncertain. Germline CDR1 and CDR2: SNHLY and FYNNEI. There are 13 residues in the CDR3. The V gene lost 6 bases and the J gene lost 1 base, with 9 bases spanning the gap.

The rearrangement links TRBV6-1 to TRBJ2-1; 13 bases agree with TRBD2. This CDR3 comprises 15 residues. Trimming took 3 bases from V and 6 from J; bases not matched to a gene: 2. CDR1 is MNHNS and CDR2 is SASEGT in the germline V gene. Written as DNA, the CDR3 is TGTGCCAGCAGTGACAGACTAGCGGGAGGCAATGAGCAGTTCTTC. Protein product: CASSDRLAGGNEQFF.

In its sample, this clone was seen a few times. The chain joins TRBV11-2 to TRBJ1-2; tentative D call: TRBD1 (5 bases). This CDR3 spans 13 amino acids. V dropped 5 bases and J dropped 2 bases, with 9 bases sitting between them. CDR1 and CDR2 (germline): SGHAT, FQNNGV. The CDR3 DNA reads TGTGCCAGCAGCCCAGACAGAAACTATGGCTACACCTTC. This sequence encodes CASSPDRNYGYTF.

In nucleotides, the CDR3 is TGTGCCAGCAGAGGAGGGGGAAACACCGGGGAGCTGTTTTTT. This translates into CASRGGGNTGELFF. The chain links TRBV7-3 to TRBJ2-2; D could derive from TRBD1 or TRBD2 (6 bases each). Germline V gene sequence: CDR1 SGHTA, CDR2 FQGTGA. The CDR3 spans 14 residues. Trimming removed 6 bases from V and 2 bases from J, with 10 bases in between.

This clone has more than one count but fewer than ten. In DNA, the CDR3 is TGTGCCTGGATGAGGACAGGGAACACCGGGGAGCTGTTTTTT. It is translated as CAWMRTGNTGELFF. The chain links TRBV30 to TRBJ2-2, with 7 bases lining up with TRBD1. The trim removed 4 bases at V and 1 base at J, leaving 3 bases unmatched. Germline assignment: CDR1 GTSNPN and CDR2 SVGIG (reference sequence). The CDR3 runs 14 residues.

Only a few counts were recorded for this clone. This chain links TRBV4-3 with TRBJ2-1, with D possibly being TRBD2 (5 bases). CDR3 size: 19 residues. Per germline, CDR1 LGHNA and CDR2 YSLEER. The germline V and J ends were trimmed by 1 base and 2 bases, with 21 bases remaining between them. The CDR3 reads CASSQVPGWERRPYNEQFF. Written as DNA, the CDR3 is TGCGCCAGCAGCCAAGTCCCCGGGTGGGAGCGGAGACCCTACAATGAGCAGTTCTTC.